Detailed here is one TCR beta chain. Its antigen remains unknown. This sample stems from a study of cytomegalovirus exposure and HLA in healthy donors. Overall study: Out of several hundred genotyped donors, roughly 78% belonged to the Caucasian-associated ancestry cluster.

As for the donors, each was a healthy bone marrow donor. General study results and limits: In a later analysis, TCR beta V- and J-gene trimming showed a link to a missense DCLRE1C variant.

Primers included in the PCR were 60 Vbeta and 13 Jbeta primers. Profiled with immunoSEQ multiplex PCR; TCRdb holds only in-frame clones, not every one. This specimen shows about 200,000 clones; the ten leading clones hold 0.95% to 1.3%. The length of the CDR3 is 13 residues. CDR1 is MNHEY, CDR2 SVGAGI, per germline. J was trimmed by 1 base and V by 5 bases; bases with no gene match: 2. Sequenced: PBMCs. V is TRBV6-5 and J is TRBJ2-7; 7 bases line up with TRBD2. This receptor was taken from a girl aged 2-15 years in good health and CMV-seropositive. DNA for the CDR3: TGTGCCAGCAGTCGGACTAGATCCTACGAGCAGTACTTC. Protein sequence: CASSRTRSYEQYF.